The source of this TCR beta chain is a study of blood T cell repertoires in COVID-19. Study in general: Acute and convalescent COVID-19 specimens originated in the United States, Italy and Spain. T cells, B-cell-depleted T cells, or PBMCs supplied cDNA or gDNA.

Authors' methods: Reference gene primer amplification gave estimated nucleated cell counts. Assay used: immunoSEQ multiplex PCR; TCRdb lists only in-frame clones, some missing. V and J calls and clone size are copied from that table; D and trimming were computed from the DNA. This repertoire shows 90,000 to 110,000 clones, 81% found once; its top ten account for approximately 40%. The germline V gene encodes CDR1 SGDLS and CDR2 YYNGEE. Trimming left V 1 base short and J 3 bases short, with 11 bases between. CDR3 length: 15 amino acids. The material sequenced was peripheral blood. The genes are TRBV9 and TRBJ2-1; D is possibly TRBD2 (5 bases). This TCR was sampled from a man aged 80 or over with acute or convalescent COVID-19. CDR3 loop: CASSVYQRSYNEQFF. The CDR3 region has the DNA TGTGCCAGCAGCGTATACCAGCGGAGCTACAATGAGCAGTTCTTC.